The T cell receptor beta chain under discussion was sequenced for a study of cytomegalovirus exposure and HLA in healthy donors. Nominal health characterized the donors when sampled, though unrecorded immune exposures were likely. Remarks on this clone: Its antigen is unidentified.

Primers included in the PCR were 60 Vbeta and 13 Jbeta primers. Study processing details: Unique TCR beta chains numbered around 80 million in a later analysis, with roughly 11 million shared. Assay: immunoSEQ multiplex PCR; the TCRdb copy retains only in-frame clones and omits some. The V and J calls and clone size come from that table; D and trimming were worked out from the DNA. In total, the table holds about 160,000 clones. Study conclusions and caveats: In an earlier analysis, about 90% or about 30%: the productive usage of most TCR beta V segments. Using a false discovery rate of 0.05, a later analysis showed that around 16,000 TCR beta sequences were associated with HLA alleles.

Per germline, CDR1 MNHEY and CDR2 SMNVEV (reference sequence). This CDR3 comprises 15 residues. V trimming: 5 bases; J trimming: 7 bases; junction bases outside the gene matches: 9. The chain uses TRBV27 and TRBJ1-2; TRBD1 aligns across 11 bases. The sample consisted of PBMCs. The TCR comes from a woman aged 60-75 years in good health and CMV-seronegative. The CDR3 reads CASSVLGTGGFGYTF. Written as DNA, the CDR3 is TGTGCCAGCAGTGTGTTGGGGACAGGGGGATTTGGCTACACCTTC.